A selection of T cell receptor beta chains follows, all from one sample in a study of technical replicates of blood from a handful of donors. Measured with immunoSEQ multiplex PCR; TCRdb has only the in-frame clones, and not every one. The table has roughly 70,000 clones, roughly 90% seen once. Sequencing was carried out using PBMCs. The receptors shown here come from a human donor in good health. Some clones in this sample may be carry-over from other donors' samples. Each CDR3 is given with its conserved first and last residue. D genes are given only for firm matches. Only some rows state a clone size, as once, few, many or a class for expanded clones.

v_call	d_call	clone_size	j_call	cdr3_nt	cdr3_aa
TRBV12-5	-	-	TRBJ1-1	TGTGCTAGTGGTCTCACAGGTGGGGGGACTGAAGCTTTCTTT	CASGLTGGGTEAFF
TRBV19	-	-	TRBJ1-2	TGTGCCAGTAGTATGGGGGGCGCGGGAGTTGGCTACACCTTC	CASSMGGAGVGYTF
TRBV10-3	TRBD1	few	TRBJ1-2	TGTGCCATCACCTCATCCGGGACAGGGGATGGCTACACCTTC	CAITSSGTGDGYTF
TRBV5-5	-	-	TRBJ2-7	TGTGCCAGCAGCTTGGGCGGGTCGACCTACGAGCAGTACTTC	CASSLGGSTYEQYF
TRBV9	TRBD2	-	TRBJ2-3	TGTGCCAGCAGCGTAGCTAGCGGGCAGGGGACGCAGTATTTT	CASSVASGQGTQYF
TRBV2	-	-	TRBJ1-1	TGTGCCAGCAAGCCTGGGCGGAACACTGAAGCTTTCTTT	CASKPGRNTEAFF
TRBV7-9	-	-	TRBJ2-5	TGTGCCAGCCTCAATGAGGGGGAAGAGACCCAGTACTTC	CASLNEGEETQYF
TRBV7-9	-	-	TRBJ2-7	TGTGCCAGCAGCTCCCACTCCTACGAGCAGTACTTC	CASSSHSYEQYF
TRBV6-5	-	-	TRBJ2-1	TGTGCCAGCAGTTACCGCGGCAGTCCCAATGAGCAGTTCTTC	CASSYRGSPNEQFF
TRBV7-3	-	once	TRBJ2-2	TGTGCCAGCAGCTTACGGGGGACCGGGGAGCTGTTTTTT	CASSLRGTGELFF
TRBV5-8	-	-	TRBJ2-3	TGTGCCAGCAGCGTCGGGTTCACAGATACGCAGTATTTT	CASSVGFTDTQYF
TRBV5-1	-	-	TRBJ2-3	TGCGCCAGCAGCTTGGGCAGGGTTGGAACAGATACGCAGTATTTT	CASSLGRVGTDTQYF
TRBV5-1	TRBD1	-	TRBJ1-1	TGCGCCAGCAGCTCCGGGTCCGGGACAGGATCCCCTTTCACTGAAGCTTTCTTT	CASSSGSGTGSPFTEAFF
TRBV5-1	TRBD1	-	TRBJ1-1	TGCGCCAGCAGCTTGGCGACAGGGGGACAGTCCCGAAACACTGAAGCTTTCTTT	CASSLATGGQSRNTEAFF
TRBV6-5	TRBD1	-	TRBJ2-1	TGTGCCAGCAGTTACACCGGGACAGGGGTCAATGAGCAGTTCTTC	CASSYTGTGVNEQFF
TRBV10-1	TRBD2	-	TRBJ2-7	TGCGCCAGCAGTGAGCACGGGTGTCTAGCGGGAGCTATCGAGCAGTACTTC	CASSEHGCLAGAIEQYF
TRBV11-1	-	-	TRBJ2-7	TGTGCCAGCAGCTTACGCGGGGCCGATACCTCCTACGAGCAGTACTTC	CASSLRGADTSYEQYF
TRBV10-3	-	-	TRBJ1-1	TGTGCCACCCGGACAGAAACCAACACTGAAGCTTTCTTT	CATRTETNTEAFF
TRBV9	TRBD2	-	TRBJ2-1	TGTGCCAGCAGCCCGGGGCTAGCGGGCAATGAGCAGTTCTTC	CASSPGLAGNEQFF
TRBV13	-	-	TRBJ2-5	TGTGCCAGCAGCGCGGAGACCCAAGAGACCCAGTACTTC	CASSAETQETQYF
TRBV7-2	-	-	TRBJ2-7	TGTGCCAGCAGCGTCGGGGCCTACGAGCAGTACTTC	CASSVGAYEQYF
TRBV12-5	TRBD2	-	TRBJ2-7	TGTGCTAGTGGGCAGCACCGGACTAGCGGGAGCGGCTCCTACGAGCAGTACTTC	CASGQHRTSGSGSYEQYF
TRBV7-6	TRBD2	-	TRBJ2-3	TGTGCCAGCAGCTTATTTGGGGGGGAGGCAGATACGCAGTATTTT	CASSLFGGEADTQYF
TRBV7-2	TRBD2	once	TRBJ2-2	TGTGCCAGCAGCTTAGAAAGCGGGAGCGCTAGGGAGCTGTTTTTT	CASSLESGSARELFF
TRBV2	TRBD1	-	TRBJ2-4	TGTGCCAGCAGCCTAGACAGGGGGCTAAACATTCAGTACTTC	CASSLDRGLNIQYF
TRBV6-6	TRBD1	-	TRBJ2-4	TGTGCCAGCACCAACGGACAGGAGTTAGCCAAAAACATTCAGTACTTC	CASTNGQELAKNIQYF
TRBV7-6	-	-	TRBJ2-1	TGTGCCAGCAGCTCCAGCTACGGAGACTACAATGAGCAGTTCTTC	CASSSSYGDYNEQFF
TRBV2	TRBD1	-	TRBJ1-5	TGTGCCAGCAGTGGGACAGGGGGACAGCCCCAGCATTTT	CASSGTGGQPQHF
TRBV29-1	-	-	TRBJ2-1	TGCAGCGTCAGGAGTGGGCAGGGAAACAATGAGCAGTTCTTC	CSVRSGQGNNEQFF
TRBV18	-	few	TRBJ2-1	TGTAATGCAGGGAACTACAATGAGCAGTTCTTC	CNAGNYNEQFF
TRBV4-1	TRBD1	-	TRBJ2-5	TGCGCCAGCAGCATTTCGACAGGGGCGCAAGAGACCCAGTACTTC	CASSISTGAQETQYF
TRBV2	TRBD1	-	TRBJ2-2	TGTGCCAGCAGAGCAGGGGGCCGGGACACCGGGGAGCTGTTTTTT	CASRAGGRDTGELFF
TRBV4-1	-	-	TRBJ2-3	TGCGCCAGCAGCCTGAGCGCCCCTACAGATACGCAGTATTTT	CASSLSAPTDTQYF
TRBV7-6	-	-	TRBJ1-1	TGTGCCAGCAGCTTAGTGGGGGGGAACACTGAAGCTTTCTTT	CASSLVGGNTEAFF
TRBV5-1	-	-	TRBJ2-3	TGCGCCAGCAGCTTGGGTGGTAGCGGACTTAGCACAGATACGCAGTATTTT	CASSLGGSGLSTDTQYF
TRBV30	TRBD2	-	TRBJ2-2	TGTGCCTGGAGGTCCGGGGGGGCCAACACCGGGGAGCTGTTTTTT	CAWRSGGANTGELFF
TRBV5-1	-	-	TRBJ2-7	TGCGCCAGCAGCTTGGAGCCCGGGGTTGGCTCCTACGAGCAGTACTTC	CASSLEPGVGSYEQYF
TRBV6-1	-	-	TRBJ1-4	TGTGCCAGCAGTGACGGACTCTTAGCTAATGAAAAACTGTTTTTT	CASSDGLLANEKLFF
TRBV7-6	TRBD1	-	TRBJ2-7	TGTGCCAGCAGCGAGGACAGGGGGTACTACGAGCAGTACTTC	CASSEDRGYYEQYF
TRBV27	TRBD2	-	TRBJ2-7	TGTGCCAGCAGTTCCCCCAGTCGGGTTGGAAGCGGGAGAAAGTACGAGCAGTACTTC	CASSSPSRVGSGRKYEQYF
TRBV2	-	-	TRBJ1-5	TGTGCCAGCAGCGGACGAGGCGGGAGGTCGAATCAGCCCCAGCATTTT	CASSGRGGRSNQPQHF